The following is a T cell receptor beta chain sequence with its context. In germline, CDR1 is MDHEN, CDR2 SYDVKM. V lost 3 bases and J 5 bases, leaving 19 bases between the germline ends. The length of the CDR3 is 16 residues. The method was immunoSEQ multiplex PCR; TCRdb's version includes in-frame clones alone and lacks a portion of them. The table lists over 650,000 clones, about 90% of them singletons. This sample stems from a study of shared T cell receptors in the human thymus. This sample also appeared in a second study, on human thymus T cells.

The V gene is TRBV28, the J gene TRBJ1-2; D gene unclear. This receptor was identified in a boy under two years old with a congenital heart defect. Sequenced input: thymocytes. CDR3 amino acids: CASSFSPSADWYGYTF. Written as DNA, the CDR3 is TGTGCCAGCAGTTTTTCCCCCTCTGCGGATTGGTATGGCTACACCTTC.